This TCR beta chain emerged from a study of shared clonotypes between healthy human individuals. Notes on the study in general: When compared with the clonotypes that were shared by all four sorted-subset donors, the non-shared clonotypes turned out to have lower generation probabilities.

Samples underwent the assay at deep level. The sorted-subset replicate PCRs were given about 210 ng DNA, which is 30,000 to 35,000 T cell genomes. The assay was immunoSEQ multiplex PCR, and TCRdb's table has in-frame clones only and misses some. The table lists about 2 million clones, around 96% of them singletons, with about 1.1% in the top ten. Concerning this clone itself: Its matching antigen is unknown.

CD8 cells classed as naive were CD45RO-negative and positively selected for CCR7, excluding terminally differentiated effector memory CD45RA+ cells. This receptor was taken from a man aged 18 to 29 in good health. The sequencing input was naive CD8+ T cells sorted from blood.

DNA for the CDR3: TGTGCCAGCAGTGATCACGGGATGAACACTGAAGCTTTCTTT. Translated: CASSDHGMNTEAFF. The J gene is TRBJ1-1, the V gene TRBV2; D gene uncertain. The V gene's germline CDR1 is SNHLY and CDR2 FYNNEI. CDR3 length: 14 residues. V lost 3 bases and J lost 0, with 8 bases in between.